This entry is about one T cell receptor beta chain. Its antigen remains unknown. The trim removed 5 bases at V and 0 bases at J, leaving 6 bases unmatched. Germline CDR1 reads MNHEY; CDR2 reads SVGEGT. The CDR3 sequence is 15 residues long. These data come from a study of brain metastases from non-small cell lung cancer. Broader study findings: Compared with their matched primary tumors, 60% to 65% of brain metastases showed expanded T-cell clones. Brain metastases had lower T-cell infiltration than primary tumors.

Clones were sequenced by immunoSEQ multiplex PCR, and TCRdb holds only the in-frame ones, with some missing. The sample contains 600 to 850 clones, 70% to 90% of which appear only once. This chain connects TRBV6-2 or TRBV6-3 to TRBJ2-7; TRBD2 aligns across 8 bases. This clonotype was obtained from a donor at least 40 years old with non-small cell lung cancer. What was sequenced was tissue from a brain metastasis. CDR3: CASSKLAGVSYEQYF. CDR3 nucleotide sequence: TGTGCCAGCAGTAAGCTAGCGGGTGTCTCCTACGAGCAGTACTTC.